The 20 T cell receptor beta chains given below trace back to one sample, sequenced in a study of blood T cell repertoires in COVID-19. Clones were sequenced by immunoSEQ multiplex PCR, and TCRdb holds only the in-frame ones, with some missing. The table shows around 290,000 clones, with roughly 90% occurring only once. Sequencing used PBMCs or T cells enriched from blood (not recorded which). Every receptor here comes from a young woman who had recovered from COVID-19.

The J gene is TRBJ1-2, the V gene TRBV29-1; TRBD1 might be the D (5 bases). CDR3 size: 12 residues. V lost 4 bases to trimming and J lost 0 bases, with 6 bases between them. The V gene's germline CDR1 is SQVTM and CDR2 ANQGSEA. In nucleotides, the CDR3 is TGCAGCGTTGTAGGGGCTAACTATGGCTACACCTTC. It is translated as CSVVGANYGYTF. Full variable domain (missing parts from reference TRBV29-1 and TRBJ1-2): SAVISQKPSRDICQRGTSLTIQCQVDSQVTMMFWYRQQPGQSLTLIATANQGSEATYESGFVIDKFPISRPNLTFSTLTVSNMSPEDSSIYLCSVVGANYGYTFGSGTRLTVV.

This clone was picked up one time. V gene TRBV5-1 combines with J gene TRBJ1-2, with 9 bases identical to TRBD1. V was pared by 2 bases and J by 6 bases, with 5 bases of the junction left unmatched. This CDR3 is 14 amino acids long. CDR1 is SGHRS, CDR2 YFSETQ, per germline. CDR3 region: CASSFTGGADGYTF. The CDR3 nucleotides read TGCGCCAGCAGCTTCACAGGGGGCGCCGATGGCTACACCTTC.

The CDR3 DNA follows: TGTGCCAGCAGTGTCCTCGATGGCTACACCTTC. Amino acids: CASSVLDGYTF. The chain recombines TRBV2 with TRBJ1-2; D remains ambiguous. Between the trimmed V and J ends, which lost 4 bases and 6 bases, there was a span of 6 bases. The CDR3 loop spans 11 amino acids. CDR1 is SNHLY and CDR2 is FYNNEI in the germline V gene. The full variable domain, its missing parts supplied by reference TRBV2 and TRBJ1-2, is EPEVTQTPSHQVTQMGQEVILRCVPISNHLYFYWYRQILGQKVEFLVSFYNNEISEKSEIFDDQFSVERPDGSNFTLKIRSTKLEDSAMYFCASSVLDGYTFGSGTRLTVV.

The J gene is TRBJ2-1, the V gene TRBV18; TRBD2 matches 8 bases. CDR1 and CDR2 from the germline V gene are KGHSH and LQKENI. The CDR3 has 14 amino acids. V was clipped by 2 bases and J by 6 bases; unmatched bases: 3. CDR3 loop: CASSPNLAGNEQFF. The CDR3 DNA reads TGTGCCAGCTCACCAAACCTAGCGGGCAATGAGCAGTTCTTC.

The chain links TRBV2 to TRBJ1-1; a weak D match, TRBD1 (6 bases). Germline CDR1 is SNHLY and CDR2 is FYNNEI. Trimming cost V 6 bases and J 6 bases, with 17 bases left between them. The CDR3 has 14 amino acids. The CDR3 is CASSNRESLPEAFF. The CDR3 bases are TGTGCCAGCAGCAACAGGGAGTCTTTACCTGAAGCTTTCTTT.

V gene TRBV5-6 combines with J gene TRBJ1-4; tentative D call: TRBD1 (6 bases). Germline V gene data show CDR1 as SGHDT and CDR2 as YYEEEE. The V end lost 2 bases, the J end lost 14 bases, and 19 bases lay between the germline ends. The CDR3 consists of 14 residues. CDR3 loop: CASSFRGLKVGLFF. In DNA, the CDR3 is TGTGCCAGCAGCTTCAGGGGTCTTAAAGTTGGGCTGTTTTTT.

In this sample, this clone turned up a few times. The genes are TRBV28 and TRBJ2-7; D is perhaps TRBD1 (5 bases). The CDR3 consists of 14 residues. V was cut by 5 bases and J by 7 bases, with 18 bases left in between. Germline V gene sequence: CDR1 MDHEN, CDR2 SYDVKM. CDR3 loop: CASSPLGRVEEQYF. Written as DNA, the CDR3 is TGTGCCAGCAGTCCGCTGGGCAGGGTCGAGGAGCAGTACTTC. The full variable domain, completed using reference TRBV28 and TRBJ2-7, is DVKVTQSSRYLVKRTGEKVFLECVQDMDHENMFWYRQDPGLGLRLIYFSYDVKMKEKGDIPEGYSVSREKKERFSLILESASTNQTSMYLCASSPLGRVEEQYFGPGTRLTVT.

The chain has TRBV7-9 and TRBJ2-5, with TRBD2 matching over 7 bases. V lost 4 bases and J lost 2; bases outside the gene matches: 10. This CDR3 has 16 amino acids. Per germline, CDR1 SEHNR and CDR2 FQNEAQ (reference sequence). CDR3 nucleotides: TGTGCCAGCAGCTGGCCCCCTGGGACTACACAAGAGACCCAGTACTTC. Amino acids: CASSWPPGTTQETQYF.

This chain connects TRBV28 to TRBJ1-1; perhaps TRBD1 as D (6 bases). The germline gives CDR1 MDHEN, CDR2 SYDVKM. The length of the CDR3 is 17 residues. Between the trimmed V and J ends, which lost 5 bases and 0 bases, there was a span of 19 bases. The CDR3 protein is CASSPSSTGALNTEAFF. CDR3 DNA: TGTGCCAGCAGTCCTTCCTCGACAGGCGCTTTGAACACTGAAGCTTTCTTT.

The chain uses TRBV11-3 and TRBJ1-6, with 7 bases aligning to TRBD1. The CDR3 length is 15 residues. V shed 4 bases and J 10 bases; nucleotides not matched to a gene: 10. Germline V lookup: CDR1 SGHNT, CDR2 YENEEA. The CDR3 DNA is TGTGCCAGCAGCTCGGGTGGCAGGGGGAGCTCACCCCTCCACTTT. As protein: CASSSGGRGSSPLHF.

The V gene is TRBV28, the J gene TRBJ2-1; TRBD2 agrees at 9 bases. Trimming cost V 5 bases and J 5 bases; bases outside gene matches: 13. Germline V gene data show CDR1 as MDHEN and CDR2 as SYDVKM. CDR3 length: 17 residues. The chain's CDR3 is CASSDYASGVGNNEQFF. CDR3 nucleotide sequence: TGTGCCAGCAGTGACTACGCTAGCGGGGTTGGGAACAATGAGCAGTTCTTC.

In this sample, this clone turned up a few times. The V gene is TRBV7-9, the J gene TRBJ2-1; TRBD2 is a possible D gene (6 bases). Germline-derived CDR1 and CDR2 are SEHNR and FQNEAQ (reference sequence). This CDR3 region has 14 residues. V lost 5 bases to trimming and J lost 12 bases, with 20 bases between them. The CDR3, as DNA: TGTGCCAGCAGCGTAGGAGGGTCGGCGGACGCGCAGTTCTTC. Translation gives CASSVGGSADAQFF.

The chain links TRBV3-1 (or the pseudogene TRBV3-2) to TRBJ2-3; 10 bases fit TRBD2. The V gene's germline CDR1 is LGHDT and CDR2 YNNKEL (reference sequence). The CDR3 extends over 16 amino acids. V was clipped by 3 bases and J by 2 bases; unmatched bases: 5. The CDR3 loop is CASSQGTSDTTDTQYF. The CDR3 bases are TGTGCCAGCAGCCAGGGGACTAGCGATACCACAGATACGCAGTATTTT.

The chain carries TRBV5-1 and TRBJ1-1; D not certain. V was pared by 3 bases and J by 5 bases, with 11 bases between. CDR1 SGHRS and CDR2 YFSETQ come from the germline V gene. The CDR3 has 13 residues. As DNA, the CDR3 is TGCGCCAGCAGCTCCAACGAGAAAACTGAAGCTTTCTTT. It translates to CASSSNEKTEAFF.

The chain has TRBV7-2 and TRBJ1-2; D perhaps matches TRBD1 (6 bases). Looked up from germline, CDR1 is SGHTA and CDR2 is FQGNSA. This CDR3 comprises 14 residues. Trimming took off 0 bases at V and 6 bases at J, with 11 bases between the two ends. The CDR3 sequence: CASSLARGGNGYTF. The CDR3 bases are TGTGCCAGCAGCTTAGCGCGAGGGGGAAATGGCTACACCTTC.

This clone has just one count. This sequence joins TRBV11-3 and TRBJ2-2, with 7 bases aligning to TRBD1. V dropped 3 bases and J dropped 0; count of bases not matched to a gene: 10. CDR3 length: 18 residues. Germline CDR1 SGHNT, CDR2 YENEEA. CDR3 in amino acids: CASSFSRWDSSNTGELFF. The CDR3 DNA sequence: TGTGCCAGCAGCTTCTCCCGGTGGGACAGTTCGAACACCGGGGAGCTGTTTTTT.

This rearrangement joins TRBV6-1 to TRBJ1-5; D unresolved. V was cut by 1 base and J by 9 bases, with 7 bases left in between. Germline V lookup: CDR1 MNHNS, CDR2 SASEGT. The length of the CDR3 is 12 residues. Here the CDR3 DNA reads TGTGCCAGCAGTGAAGGAGTCCGGCCCCAGCATTTT. This sequence encodes CASSEGVRPQHF.

This chain connects TRBV19 to TRBJ2-5; D not resolved. The V gene lost 5 bases and the J gene lost 1 base, with 11 bases spanning the gap. Looked up from germline, CDR1 is LNHDA and CDR2 is SQIVND (reference sequence). The CDR3 totals 14 residues. For the CDR3, the DNA is TGTGCCAGTAGTCCCCTCCGGGTCCAAGAGACCCAGTACTTC. Residues: CASSPLRVQETQYF.

This chain joins TRBV6-2 or TRBV6-3 and TRBJ1-2, with 9 bases matching TRBD1. The V gene's germline CDR1 is MNHEY and CDR2 SVGEGT. This CDR3 contains 13 residues. With 5 bases clipped from V and 7 bases from J, the junction kept 5 bases outside the gene matches. CDR3 bases: TGTGCCAGCAGTCCCCGGACAGGGGCTGGCTACACCTTC. Encoded protein: CASSPRTGAGYTF.

The V call is TRBV4-3, the J call TRBJ2-5, with D possibly matching TRBD2 (6 bases). The CDR3 covers 16 residues. Germline V gene lookup returns CDR1 LGHNA and CDR2 YSLEER. V was trimmed by 4 bases and J by 3 bases, leaving 18 bases between them. Here the CDR3 reads CASSLQAWDLEETQYF. The CDR3 DNA follows: TGCGCCAGCAGCCTACAAGCCTGGGACTTAGAAGAGACCCAGTACTTC.